This TCR beta chain was sequenced for a study of T cells after yellow fever vaccination. About the research overall: When fractions had low cell numbers, they were prepared with SMART-Seq v4 Ultra Low Input.

Germline V CDR1 and CDR2: SGHTA, FQGTGA. Trimming shortened V by 4 bases and J by 1 base, and 7 bases separated the two germline ends. The length of the CDR3 is 13 residues. TCRdb fed the 5' RACE reads into MiXCR, producing one record per CDR3 protein. The sample includes hundreds of thousands of distinct CDR3 sequences, about 17% seen only once; the top ten take 18%. This clonotype turned up a few times. J is TRBJ1-1 and V is TRBV7-3; D remains ambiguous. Sequences were derived from PBMCs, sampled before the yellow fever booster vaccination. The receptor was isolated from a man aged 18 to 29 who received the YFV17D yellow fever vaccine. In DNA form, the CDR3 reads TGTGCCAGCAGCTGGGGAACGAACACTGAAGCTTTCTTT. This sequence encodes CASSWGTNTEAFF.